This entry lists 23 T cell receptor delta chains sequenced from one sample in a study of gammadelta T cells in human blood. TCRdb re-called the RT-PCR reads through CATT. The sample holds more than 1,500 delta-chain clones, more than 7% seen once. The sequencing sample was made of non-Vgamma9Vdelta2 gamma-delta T cells from infant blood. The origin of the receptors is a human donor.

The V gene is TRDV1, the J gene TRDJ1; TRDD2 is a possible D gene (5 bases). The V and J ends lost 2 bases and 0 bases respectively, with 10 bases between them. The CDR3 spans 15 residues. Germline-derived CDR1 and CDR2 are TSWWSYY and QGS. The CDR3 nucleotides read TGTGCTCTTGGGGAATTTCCTGGTAACACCGATAAACTCATCTTT. The encoded protein is CALGEFPGNTDKLIF.

This clone ranks as medium-sized (0.01 to 0.1%). This chain uses TRDV1 with TRDJ1, with a weak D call TRDD2 (9 bases). This CDR3 has 17 amino acids. V was shortened by 1 base and J by 9 bases, with 24 bases between the two germline ends. CDR1 is TSWWSYY, CDR2 QGS, per germline. This chain's CDR3 is CALGERPSYGYWGELIF. DNA of the CDR3: TGTGCTCTTGGGGAACGGCCTTCCTACGGGTACTGGGGGGAACTCATCTTT.

Sample share makes this clone medium-sized (0.01 to 0.1%). The chain employs TRDV1 and TRDJ2; TRDD3 matches at 10 bases. Germline V gene lookup returns CDR1 TSWWSYY and CDR2 QGS. The V and J ends lost 3 bases and 7 bases, in that order; junction bases with no gene match: 8. The CDR3 runs 16 residues. The CDR3 loop is CALGDWGINKEAQLFF. The CDR3 coding sequence is TGTGCTCTTGGGGACTGGGGGATAAATAAGGAAGCACAACTCTTCTTT.

This clone was detected a few times. The chain links TRDV1 to TRDJ1; the D is unclear. Per germline, CDR1 TSWWSYY and CDR2 QGS. The V and J ends lost 3 bases and 8 bases respectively, with 10 bases between them. The CDR3 runs to 12 residues. The CDR3 protein is CALGDPFPKLIF. The CDR3 DNA follows: TGTGCTCTTGGGGACCCATTCCCGAAACTCATCTTT.

By sample fraction, this clone is large. The chain joins TRDV1 to TRDJ1; 9 bases align to TRDD3. The CDR3 has 19 amino acids. The ends lost 2 bases at V and 0 bases at J; junction bases unmatched: 13. Germline values: CDR1 TSWWSYY, CDR2 QGS. Written as DNA, the CDR3 is TGTGCTCTTGGGGAAAAGGAGTACTGGGGGACCCCCTACACCGATAAACTCATCTTT. Encoded protein: CALGEKEYWGTPYTDKLIF.

This clone is labeled as medium-sized. The chain couples TRAV38-2/DV8 to TRDJ1, with 9 bases aligning to TRDD3. This CDR3 region has 21 residues. The germline gives CDR1 TSESDYY, CDR2 QEAYKQQN. With 1 base clipped from V and 0 bases from J, the junction kept 19 bases outside the gene matches. This chain's CDR3 is CAYRSSSNSYAWGINTDKLIF. The CDR3 DNA reads as TGTGCTTATAGGAGCTCTTCGAATTCCTACGCCTGGGGGATTAACACCGATAAACTCATCTTT.

V usage is TRDV1 and J usage is TRDJ1; tentative D call: TRDD3 (6 bases). This CDR3 comprises 14 residues. V dropped 7 bases and J dropped 5 bases, with 17 bases sitting between them. In germline, CDR1 is TSWWSYY, CDR2 QGS. The CDR3 loop reads CALVLARLGDKLIF. CDR3 coding DNA: TGTGCTCTTGTTCTTGCGAGGCTGGGGGATAAACTCATCTTT.

By sample fraction, this clone is large (0.1 to 1%). The chain has TRDV1 and TRDJ1; 7 positions agree with TRDD3. The germline gives CDR1 TSWWSYY, CDR2 QGS. V lost 0 bases to trimming and J lost 1 base; unmatched junction nucleotides: 17. The CDR3 extends over 20 amino acids. This CDR3 is CALGELGPRAGIVATDKLIF. Written as DNA, the CDR3 is TGTGCTCTTGGGGAACTAGGGCCACGCGCGGGGATAGTTGCCACCGATAAACTCATCTTT.

By share of the sample, this clone is medium-sized. The chain recombines TRDV1 with TRDJ1, with 8 bases fitting TRDD3. CDR1 TSWWSYY and CDR2 QGS come from the germline V gene. There are 19 residues in the CDR3. V gave up 4 bases and J gave up 1 base; unmatched junction bases: 17. CDR3 coding DNA: TGTGCTCTTGGGGCTACCCGGGGCCCGGGGGATATAATCACCGATAAACTCATCTTT. The encoded protein is CALGATRGPGDIITDKLIF.

The chain combines TRDV1 with TRDJ3; 9 bases are a match to TRDD3. Looked up from germline, CDR1 is TSWWSYY and CDR2 is QGS. Trimming cost V 5 bases and J 0 bases; bases outside gene matches: 2. CDR3 length equals 17 residues. The CDR3 DNA is TGTGCTCTTGGGTACTGGGGGAGCTCCTGGGACACCCGACAGATGTTTTTC. This gives the protein CALGYWGSSWDTRQMFF.

This clone is large within its sample. This sample includes further DNA sequences coding for the same CDR3. The chain uses TRDV1 and TRDJ1, with 12 nucleotides matching TRDD3. Losses at the gene ends were 2 bases for V and 7 bases for J; bases not matched to a gene: 20. Germline V gene data show CDR1 as TSWWSYY and CDR2 as QGS. The CDR3 runs 20 residues. The DNA of the CDR3 is TGTGCTCTTGGGGAATTGTTCCTACCCGACTACTGGGGGATACAGGGTAAACTCATCTTT. Residues: CALGELFLPDYWGIQGKLIF.

This clone rates as medium-sized. The chain is built from TRDV1 and TRDJ1, with 11 nucleotides matching TRDD3. The germline V gene has CDR1 TSWWSYY and CDR2 QGS. This CDR3 comprises 18 residues. The J segment lost 4 bases and the V segment lost 1 base, leaving 11 bases of the junction unmatched. CDR3 sequence reads: CALGERWGTTGGYDKLIF. CDR3 coding DNA: TGTGCTCTTGGGGAACGCTGGGGCACTACTGGGGGATACGATAAACTCATCTTT.

Within the sample, this clone is medium-sized. J is TRDJ2 and V is TRDV1; tentatively, D is TRDD2 (9 bases). The ends were cut back, 0 bases at V and 4 bases at J, with 33 bases in the middle. Per germline, CDR1 TSWWSYY and CDR2 QGS. This CDR3 has 23 amino acids. The chain's CDR3 is CALGELYSAFLLQLGGQTAQLFF. The CDR3 DNA is TGTGCTCTTGGGGAACTCTATTCGGCCTTCCTACTTCAACTGGGGGGACAGACAGCACAACTCTTCTTT.

This clone counts as medium-sized. This chain joins TRDV1 and TRDJ1; D may be TRDD3 (5 bases). In germline, CDR1 is TSWWSYY, CDR2 QGS. The CDR3 consists of 17 residues. With 0 bases removed from V and 1 base from J, the gap between germline ends came to 15 bases. The CDR3 region is CALGELPLVGFTDKLIF. As DNA, the CDR3 is TGTGCTCTTGGGGAACTCCCCTTGGTGGGATTCACCGATAAACTCATCTTT.

By sample fraction, this clone is medium-sized. The V call is TRDV1, the J call TRDJ1; D may be TRDD2 (7 bases). Germline V gene sequence: CDR1 TSWWSYY, CDR2 QGS. V lost 0 bases to trimming and J lost 0 bases, with 29 bases between them. The CDR3 is 22 residues long. The CDR3 reads CALGELPLPWWTGEKYTDKLIF. As DNA, the CDR3 is TGTGCTCTTGGGGAACTACCCCTTCCTTGGTGGACGGGGGAAAAGTACACCGATAAACTCATCTTT.

This clone is deemed large. This sequence joins TRDV1 and TRDJ2; 13 bases match TRDD3. The CDR3 runs to 22 residues. V lost 0 bases, J lost 2 bases, and 15 bases stayed unmatched. The germline gives CDR1 TSWWSYY, CDR2 QGS. In DNA, the CDR3 is TGTGCTCTTGGGGAACTGGACGTTTCCAGTACTGGGGGATACGCGTTGACAGCACAACTCTTCTTT. Residues: CALGELDVSSTGGYALTAQLFF.

By share of the sample, this clone is medium-sized. This chain joins TRDV1 and TRDJ1; TRDD3 might be the D (5 bases). Germline lookup yields CDR1 TSWWSYY and CDR2 QGS. There are 16 residues in the CDR3. Trimming shortened V by 4 bases and J by 0 bases, and 15 bases separated the two germline ends. The CDR3 loop reads CALGARGGVYTDKLIF. The CDR3 nucleotides read TGTGCTCTTGGGGCCCGGGGTGGGGTATACACCGATAAACTCATCTTT.

Judged by abundance, this clone is medium-sized. The V call is TRDV1, the J call TRDJ1; 11 nucleotides align to TRDD3. The CDR3 has 21 residues. Germline CDR1 TSWWSYY, CDR2 QGS. With 0 bases clipped from V and 0 bases from J, the junction kept 15 bases outside the gene matches. In DNA form, the CDR3 reads TGTGCTCTTGGGGAACTTCCTAGTAAATACTGGGGGATATCGTACACCGATAAACTCATCTTT. It is translated as CALGELPSKYWGISYTDKLIF.

Within the sample, this clone is large. V is TRDV3 and J is TRDJ1; tentative D call: TRDD3 (5 bases). CDR3 length: 20 amino acids. V dropped 5 bases and J dropped 0 bases, with 34 bases sitting between them. Germline loops: CDR1 TVYSNPD, CDR2 GDNSRS (reference sequence). CDR3 nucleotides: TGTGCCGTTTTTTTCCAAGGACATTGGGGAACAAACTGCGACACCGATAAACTCATCTTT. This translates into CAVFFQGHWGTNCDTDKLIF. The whole variable domain, filled in from reference TRDV3 and TRDJ1, reads CDKVTQSSPDQTVASGSEVVLLCTYDTVYSNPDLFWYRIRPDYSFQFVFYGDNSRSEGADFTQGRFSVKHILTQKAFHLVISPVRTEDSATYYCAVFFQGHWGTNCDTDKLIFGKGTRVTVEP.

To note about this clone: A read error is possible here, since a much larger clone lies one base away. Different DNA sequences within this sample yield the same CDR3. V and J are TRAV38-2/DV8 and TRDJ1; the match to TRDD3 covers 8 bases. V was clipped by 0 bases and J by 0 bases; unmatched bases: 19. CDR1 and CDR2 (germline): TSESDYY, QEAYKQQN. The CDR3 has 21 amino acids. In nucleotides, the CDR3 is TGTGCTTATAGGAGCGCTTCTAATTCTCTTGGGGGATTCGGGGACACCGATAAACTCATCTTT. Protein: CAYRSASNSLGGFGDTDKLIF.

This clone showed up just a few times. The chain uses TRDV1 and TRDJ1; D gene ambiguous. V lost 0 bases to trimming and J lost 0 bases, with 26 bases between them. Germline-derived CDR1 and CDR2 are TSWWSYY and QGS. The CDR3 is 21 amino acids. The CDR3 here is CALGELGPLPPLWSYTDKLIF. CDR3 nucleotides: TGTGCTCTTGGGGAACTAGGACCGCTACCCCCTCTGTGGTCTTACACCGATAAACTCATCTTT.

This clone is judged large. The chain couples TRDV1 to TRDJ1, with 13 bases matching TRDD3. Losses at the gene ends were 3 bases for V and 3 bases for J; bases not matched to a gene: 13. The CDR3 sequence is 19 residues long. CDR1 TSWWSYY and CDR2 QGS come from the germline V gene. CDR3 bases: TGTGCTCTTGGGGACCTTTCCTACTGGGGGATACGCAGGGCCGATAAACTCATCTTT. Amino acids: CALGDLSYWGIRRADKLIF.

This clone is deemed large. The chain combines TRDV1 with TRDJ1; D possibly uses TRDD2 or TRDD3 (7 bases each). The germline V and J ends were trimmed by 5 bases and 7 bases, with 32 bases remaining between them. There are 19 residues in the CDR3. Germline V gene data show CDR1 as TSWWSYY and CDR2 as QGS. CDR3 loop: CALGKFLLYPGGNRGKLIF. As DNA, the CDR3 is TGTGCTCTTGGGAAATTCCTACTCTACCCTGGGGGTAACAGAGGTAAACTCATCTTT.